Sequencing of this T cell receptor (beta chain) was carried out in a study of blood T cell repertoires in COVID-19. On the study more broadly: The United States, Italy and Spain supplied acute and convalescent COVID-19 samples.

The authors' processing: Nucleated cell number was recorded as an estimate derived from reference gene primer amplification. Produced via immunoSEQ multiplex PCR; TCRdb's table is partial and in-frame only. V and J calls and clone size are copied from that table; D and trimming were computed from the DNA. The sample consists of approximately 68,000 clones, around 86% of them appearing once. This CDR3 comprises 10 residues. In germline, CDR1 is LNHDA, CDR2 SQIVND (reference sequence). Trimming shortened V by 10 bases and J by 9 bases, and 12 bases separated the two germline ends. This receptor was obtained from a man between 65 and 79 years old with active or convalescent COVID-19. The sample taken for sequencing was peripheral blood. The rearrangement joins TRBV19 to TRBJ1-2; D unclear. CDR3 DNA sequence: TGTGCCACCGGAAGAGGGAGCTACACCTTC. Protein sequence: CATGRGSYTF. Supplemented by reference TRBV19 and TRBJ1-2, the full variable domain reads DGGITQSPKYLFRKEGQNVTLSCEQNLNHDAMYWYRQDPGQGLRLIYYSQIVNDFQKGDIAEGYSVSREKKESFPLTVTSAQKNPTAFYLCATGRGSYTFGSGTRLTVV.